A single sample is the source of the 4 T cell receptor beta chains below, sequenced in a study of blood T cells in healthy people across ages. A second PCR of about 7 to 12 cycles used a sample-barcoded 5' primer and a J-beta primer mix. TCRdb reanalysed the 5' RACE reads using MiXCR and keeps one entry per CDR3 protein. The sample records roughly 900,000 distinct CDR3 sequences, 25% to 30% being singletons. Sequencing input: blood. The receptors come from an elderly woman in good health.

Many counts were recorded for this clonotype. The chain links TRBV20-1 to TRBJ2-5, with 8 bases aligning to TRBD2. V lost 0 bases to trimming and J lost 5 bases; unmatched junction nucleotides: 8. Germline CDR1 and CDR2: DFQATT and SNEGSKA (reference sequence). The CDR3 consists of 15 residues. The CDR3 DNA follows: TGCAGTGCTAGAGATCAGGCGGGGGGTGGGGAGACCCAGTACTTC. Its protein is CSARDQAGGGETQYF.

Of note for this clonotype: Being one base from a much bigger clone, this may be a read error. This sequence joins TRBV5-5 and TRBJ2-1; 7 bases are shared with TRBD2. The germline CDR1 and CDR2 sequences are SGHKS and YYEKEE (reference sequence). V was clipped by 4 bases and J by 5 bases; unmatched bases: 6. This CDR3 comprises 14 residues. CDR3 nucleotides: TGTGCCAGCAGCCCAGCGGGAACCAACAATGAGCAGTTCTTC. Amino acid sequence: CASSPAGTNNEQFF.

The table lists this clonotype with many counts. This CDR3 is CSARDNRGVRWYEQYF. The DNA for the CDR3 is TGCAGTGCTAGAGATAACCGGGGTGTACGTTGGTACGAGCAGTACTTC. The rearrangement joins TRBV20-1 to TRBJ2-7, with D perhaps TRBD2 (5 bases). The CDR3 covers 16 residues. The V and J ends lost 0 bases and 4 bases respectively, with 19 bases between them. Germline CDR1 and CDR2: DFQATT and SNEGSKA (reference sequence).

This clonotype appeared many times. The V gene is TRBV6-4, the J gene TRBJ2-3; no reliable D call. The CDR3 consists of 13 residues. Germline V lookup: CDR1 MRHNA, CDR2 SNTAGT. The V gene lost 0 bases and the J gene lost 4 bases, with 5 bases spanning the gap. The CDR3 DNA follows: TGTGCCAGCAGTGACTCTCGCGCAGATACGCAGTATTTT. Its translation is CASSDSRADTQYF.